This is a list of T cell receptor beta chains from one sample in a study of T cells in Graves' hyperthyroidism and ophthalmopathy. Each CDR3 protein gets one entry after TCRdb re-called the multiplex PCR reads with MiXCR. There are roughly 700,000 distinct CDR3 sequences in the sample; 17% occur only once, and roughly 16% lies in the top ten. The source material was blood. The receptors were sampled from a middle-aged man with Graves' hyperthyroidism. Both conserved end residues are part of each CDR3.

v_call	cdr3_aa
TRBV5-6	CASSYRSGARYNEQFF
TRBV6-2/TRBV6-3	CASSYGGDGGNEQFF
TRBV7-2	CASSLRPVGLKNTGELFF
TRBV11-2	CASSQTGGTYEQYF
TRBV6-2/TRBV6-3	CASSQERSWGKQETQYF
TRBV28	CASSFPIGAGANVLTF
TRBV20-1	CSARAEAGGELFF
TRBV9	CASSVSASGRTYEQYF
TRBV28	CASSFPARDYGYTF
TRBV13	CASSRRRGLAEETQYF
TRBV28	CASRLTQGRSHSGANVLTF
TRBV7-3	CASSLAGGGTSGVSGELFF
TRBV29-1	CSVEAQPNTEAFF
TRBV28	CASSLKTPTEAFF
TRBV3-1	CASSQEGGREDTGELFF
TRBV18	CASSQAIQGIGNTIYF
TRBV20-1	CSAETGQTYEQYF
TRBV2	CASSGGQFISIQYF
TRBV5-1	CASTWTGQDYGYTF
TRBV28	CASSETGSYQPQHF
TRBV19	CASSQLIFRKRDSPLHF
TRBV30	CAWTLYSGTEAFF
TRBV15	CATSTRALITDIQYF
TRBV12-3/TRBV12-4	CASSSYAAGDYNEQFF
TRBV9	CASSDPRNARHIDSGANVLTF
TRBV6-2/TRBV6-3	CASSYAPGVNQPQHF
TRBV7-9	CASTSLGLGEQFF
TRBV6-2/TRBV6-3	CASSVGAFESSYEQYF
TRBV3-1	CASSSSGTRQETQYF
TRBV6-1	CASRAPSDETQYF
TRBV2	CASSAGQGDRITEAFF
TRBV30	CAWSPGTGDTEAFF
TRBV28	CASSPSLAGLTQYF
TRBV24-1	CATSDSRAPNTGELFF
TRBV5-6	CASSLGQRVNYGYTF
TRBV7-7	CASSSTGGSQETQYF
TRBV9	CASSFNTGGRTEAFF
TRBV28	CASSFGGVSSYEQYF
TRBV7-9	CASSSTRTGVINTGELFF
TRBV25-1	CASSDGVNSGNTIYF
TRBV6-1	CASRPDPGSTEAFF
TRBV27	CASSLSSLYEQYF
TRBV9	CASSTRGGEGNEQYF
TRBV10-2	CASSVAGGAGGELFF
TRBV12-3/TRBV12-4	CASRDRGINYGYTF
TRBV6-1	CASSTGIPNYGYTF
TRBV7-2	CASSDGPSSYNEQFF
TRBV12-3/TRBV12-4	CASSLSPGLAPTGELFF
TRBV9	CASSASGGRTQYF
TRBV12-3/TRBV12-4	CASSPYRNTEAFF
TRBV28	CASSLAGGVSGANVLTF
TRBV5-1	CASSLEGFNYGYTF
TRBV3-1	CASSPQGFSSTDTQYF
TRBV20-1	CSATSGRETGELFF
TRBV7-2	CASSATWIQGEQYF
TRBV5-1	CASSLAAGFYEQYF
TRBV5-1	CASSLPGDGELFF
TRBV27	CASSDDVGSYEQYF